The present TCR beta chain was sequenced within a study of blood T cell repertoires in COVID-19. About the research overall: Acute and convalescent COVID-19 samples came from the United States, Italy and Spain. Nucleic acid was either cDNA or gDNA, and it came from T cells, B-cell-depleted T cells, or PBMCs.

Germline CDR1 SNHLY, CDR2 FYNNEI. The CDR3 is 14 residues long. V shed 5 bases and J 3 bases; nucleotides not matched to a gene: 6. Source study methods: Reference gene primers were amplified, and this amplification served to estimate nucleated cell counts. Clones were read by immunoSEQ multiplex PCR, and TCRdb kept only the in-frame ones, dropping some. V and J calls and clone size are those listed in that table; D and trimming were worked out from the DNA. The sample shows about 110,000 clones, 75% to 80% of them seen only once. The receptor comes from a woman of 80 years or more with active or convalescent COVID-19. V gene TRBV2 combines with J gene TRBJ2-7; 8 positions match TRBD1. The sequencing input was peripheral blood. This CDR3 is CASSFLGQGYEQYF. The CDR3 nucleotides are TGTGCCAGCAGTTTCCTCGGACAGGGCTACGAGCAGTACTTC.